This TCR beta chain was documented in a study of shared clonotypes between healthy human individuals. Germline V gene sequence: CDR1 SGHNT, CDR2 YYREEE (reference sequence). The J segment lost 7 bases and the V segment lost 4 bases, leaving 10 bases of the junction unmatched. The CDR3 has 14 residues. The data were produced by immunoSEQ multiplex PCR, yet TCRdb's version contains in-frame clones alone and is incomplete. Here the sample spans some 550,000 clones, approximately 97% being singletons. The clonotype was recovered from a woman in her thirties in good health. Material: naive CD4+ T cells sorted from blood. Described subset: CD45RA+ positively selected. This rearrangement joins TRBV5-4 to TRBJ2-5; 7 bases agree with TRBD2. In DNA form, the CDR3 reads TGTGCCAGCAGCCCGGGAGGCAGCGGAGGGACCCAGTACTTC. As protein: CASSPGGSGGTQYF. Complete variable domain (other parts from reference TRBV5-4 and TRBJ2-5): ETGVTQSPTHLIKTRGQQVTLRCSSQSGHNTVSWYQQALGQGPQFIFQYYREEENGRGNFPPRFSGLQFPNYSSELNVNALELDDSALYLCASSPGGSGGTQYFGPGTRLLVL.